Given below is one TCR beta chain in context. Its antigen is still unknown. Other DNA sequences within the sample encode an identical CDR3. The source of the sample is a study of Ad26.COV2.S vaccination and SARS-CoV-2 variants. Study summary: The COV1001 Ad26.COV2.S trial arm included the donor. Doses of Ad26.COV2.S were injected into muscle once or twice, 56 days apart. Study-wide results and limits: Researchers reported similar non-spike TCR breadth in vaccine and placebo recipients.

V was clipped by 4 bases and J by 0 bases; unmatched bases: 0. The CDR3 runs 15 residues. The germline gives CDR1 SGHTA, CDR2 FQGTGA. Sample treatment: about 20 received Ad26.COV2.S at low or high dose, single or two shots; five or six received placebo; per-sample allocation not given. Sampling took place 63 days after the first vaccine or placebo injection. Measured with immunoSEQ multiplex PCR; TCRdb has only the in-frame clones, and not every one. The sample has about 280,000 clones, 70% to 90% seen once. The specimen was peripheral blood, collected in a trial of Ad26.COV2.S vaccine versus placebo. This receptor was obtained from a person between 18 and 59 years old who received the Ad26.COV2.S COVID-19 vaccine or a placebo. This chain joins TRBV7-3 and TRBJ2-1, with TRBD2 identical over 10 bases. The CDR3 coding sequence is TGTGCCAGCAGCTCTAGCGGGGGCTCCTACAATGAGCAGTTCTTC. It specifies CASSSSGGSYNEQFF. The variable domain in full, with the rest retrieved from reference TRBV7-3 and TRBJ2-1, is GAGVSQTPSNKVTEKGKYVELRCDPISGHTALYWYRQSLGQGPEFLIYFQGTGAADDSGLPNDRFFAVRPEGSVSTLKIQRTERGDSAVYLCASSSSGGSYNEQFFGPGTRLTVL.